A selection of T cell receptor beta chains follows, all from one sample in a study of T cell responses to AZD1222 COVID-19 vaccine. Sequencing was performed with immunoSEQ multiplex PCR; in TCRdb, only in-frame clones are kept and a portion is missing. The sample records tens of thousands of clones, 65% to 80% being singletons. The sequenced sample was peripheral blood, obtained on day 0 of AZD1222 vaccination. The receptors shown here come from an adult in good health. Each CDR3 is given with its conserved first and last residue. Fields, in order: D gene, clone size, J gene, V gene, CDR3 protein, CDR3 DNA. The D gene is left open where the match is weak. Clone size appears in some rows only: once, few, many, or a class for an expanded clone.

>TRBD1|.|TRBJ2-1|TRBV7-9
CASSLLGQGNNEQFF
TGTGCCAGCAGCTTATTAGGACAGGGGAACAATGAGCAGTTCTTC
>TRBD1|few|TRBJ2-7|TRBV5-1
CASSFTAGTAEQYF
TGCGCCAGCAGTTTTACAGCCGGGACAGCCGAGCAGTACTTC
>.|once|TRBJ1-1|TRBV7-2
CASSPSYVMNTEAFF
TGTGCCAGCAGCCCTTCCTACGTCATGAACACTGAAGCTTTCTTT
>.|.|TRBJ2-3|TRBV5-1
CASTRDADTQYF
TGCGCCAGCACTCGGGATGCAGATACGCAGTATTTT
>.|.|TRBJ2-3|TRBV5-6
CASSLFVRGADTQYF
TGTGCCAGCAGCTTGTTCGTCAGGGGTGCAGATACGCAGTATTTT
>.|once|TRBJ1-3|TRBV18
CASSPDHSGNTIYF
TGTGCCAGCTCACCCGACCACTCTGGAAACACCATATATTTT
>TRBD2|.|TRBJ2-1|TRBV4-3
CASSQDWVTSGNNEQFF
TGCGCCAGCAGCCAAGACTGGGTGACTAGCGGAAACAATGAGCAGTTCTTC
>.|.|TRBJ2-2|TRBV4-3
CASSQDRGVRGELFF
TGCGCCAGCAGCCAAGATAGGGGGGTTCGCGGGGAGCTGTTTTTT
>.|.|TRBJ2-1|TRBV18
CASSQYRSSYNEQFF
TGTGCCAGCTCCCAATACAGAAGCTCCTACAATGAGCAGTTCTTC
>TRBD1|once|TRBJ2-7|TRBV19
CASRSPGQGHEQYF
TGTGCCAGTAGGAGCCCGGGACAGGGACACGAGCAGTACTTC
>.|.|TRBJ1-1|TRBV11-2
CASGPSFWETIMNTEAFF
TGTGCCAGCGGTCCTTCATTTTGGGAGACGATAATGAACACTGAAGCTTTCTTT
>TRBD1|.|TRBJ2-7|TRBV3-1/TRBV3-2
CASSQGTGQYF
TGTGCCAGCAGCCAAGGGACAGGGCAGTACTTC
>.|.|TRBJ1-1|TRBV5-8
CASSLGVGATEAFF
TGTGCCAGCAGCTTGGGAGTAGGGGCCACTGAAGCTTTCTTT
>.|.|TRBJ2-5|TRBV18
CASSPAGLETQYF
TGTGCCAGCTCACCAGCAGGGTTGGAGACCCAGTACTTC
>.|.|TRBJ1-4|TRBV5-4
CASSFQAGEGKLFF
TGTGCCAGCAGCTTTCAAGCAGGAGAAGGGAAACTGTTTTTT
>TRBD1|once|TRBJ1-1|TRBV14
CASSQGTGRTEAFF
TGTGCCAGCAGCCAAGGGACAGGAAGGACTGAAGCTTTCTTT
>.|.|TRBJ2-3|TRBV5-5
CASSLETVTSSTDTQYF
TGTGCCAGCAGCTTGGAGACGGTTACTTCTAGCACAGATACGCAGTATTTT